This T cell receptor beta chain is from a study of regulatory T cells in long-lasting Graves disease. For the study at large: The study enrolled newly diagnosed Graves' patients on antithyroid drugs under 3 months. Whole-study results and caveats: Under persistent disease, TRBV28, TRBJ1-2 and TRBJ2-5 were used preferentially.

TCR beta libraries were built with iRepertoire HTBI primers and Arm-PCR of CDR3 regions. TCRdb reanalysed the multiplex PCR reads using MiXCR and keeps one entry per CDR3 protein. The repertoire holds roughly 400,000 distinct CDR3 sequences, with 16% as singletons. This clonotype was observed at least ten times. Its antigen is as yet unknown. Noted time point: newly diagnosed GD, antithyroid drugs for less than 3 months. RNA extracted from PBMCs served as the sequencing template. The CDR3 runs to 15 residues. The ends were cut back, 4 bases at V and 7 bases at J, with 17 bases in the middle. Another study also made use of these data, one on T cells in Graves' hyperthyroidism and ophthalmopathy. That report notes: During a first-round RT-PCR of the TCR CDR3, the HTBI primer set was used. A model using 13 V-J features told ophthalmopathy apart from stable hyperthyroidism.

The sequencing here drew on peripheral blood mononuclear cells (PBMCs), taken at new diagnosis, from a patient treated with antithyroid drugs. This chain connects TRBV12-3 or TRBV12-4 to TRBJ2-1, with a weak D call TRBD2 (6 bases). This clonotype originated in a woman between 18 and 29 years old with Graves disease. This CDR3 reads CASSSYGTTRNEQFF. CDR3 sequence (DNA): TGTGCCAGCAGTTCCTACGGAACGACTAGAAATGAGCAGTTCTTC.